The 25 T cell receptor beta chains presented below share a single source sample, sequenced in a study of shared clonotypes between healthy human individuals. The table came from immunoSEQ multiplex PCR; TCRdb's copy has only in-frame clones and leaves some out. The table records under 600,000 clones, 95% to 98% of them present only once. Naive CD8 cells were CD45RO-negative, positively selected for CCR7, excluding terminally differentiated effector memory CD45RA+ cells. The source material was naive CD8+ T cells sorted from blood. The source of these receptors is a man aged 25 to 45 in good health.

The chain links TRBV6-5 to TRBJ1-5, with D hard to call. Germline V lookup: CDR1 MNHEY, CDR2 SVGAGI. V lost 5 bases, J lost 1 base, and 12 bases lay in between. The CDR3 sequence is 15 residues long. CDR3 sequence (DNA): TGTGCCAGCAGTCCTGGGGTTAGCAGCAATCAGCCCCAGCATTTT. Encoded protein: CASSPGVSSNQPQHF.

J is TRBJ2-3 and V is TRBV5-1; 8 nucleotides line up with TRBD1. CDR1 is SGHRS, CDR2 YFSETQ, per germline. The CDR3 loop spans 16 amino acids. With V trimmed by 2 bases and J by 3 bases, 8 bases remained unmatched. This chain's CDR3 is CASSLPRGQITDTQYF. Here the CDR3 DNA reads TGCGCCAGCAGCTTACCCAGGGGGCAAATAACAGATACGCAGTATTTT.

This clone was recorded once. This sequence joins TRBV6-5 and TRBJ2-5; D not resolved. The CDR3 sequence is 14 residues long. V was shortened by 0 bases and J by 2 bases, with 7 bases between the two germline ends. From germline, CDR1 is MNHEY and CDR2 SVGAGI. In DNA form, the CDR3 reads TGTGCCAGCAGTTACTCGGTGGGACAAGAGACCCAGTACTTC. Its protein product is CASSYSVGQETQYF.

CDR3 region: CATSRGPANTGELFF. The CDR3 DNA follows: TGTGCCACCAGCAGAGGGCCAGCGAACACCGGGGAGCTGTTTTTT. The chain employs TRBV15 and TRBJ2-2; D gene uncertain. The germline CDR1 and CDR2 sequences are LNHNV and YYDKDF (reference sequence). Between the trimmed V and J ends, which lost 1 base and 0 bases, there was a span of 6 bases. CDR3 length: 15 amino acids.

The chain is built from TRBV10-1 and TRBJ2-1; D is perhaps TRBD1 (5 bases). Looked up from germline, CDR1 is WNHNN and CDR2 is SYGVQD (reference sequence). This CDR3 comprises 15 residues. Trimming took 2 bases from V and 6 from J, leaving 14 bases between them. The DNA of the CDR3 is TGCGCCAGCAGTGAGGCCGAAAGGGGTTTCAATGAGCAGTTCTTC. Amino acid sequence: CASSEAERGFNEQFF.

The chain's CDR3 is CASGLEQLHPPITDYTF. The CDR3 DNA sequence: TGTGCTAGTGGTTTGGAACAGCTCCATCCTCCCATTACCGACTACACCTTC. The chain has TRBV12-5 and TRBJ1-2; D not resolved. V lost 1 base and J lost 10, with 25 bases in between. This CDR3 contains 17 residues. Germline CDR1 LGHNT, CDR2 FRNRAP.

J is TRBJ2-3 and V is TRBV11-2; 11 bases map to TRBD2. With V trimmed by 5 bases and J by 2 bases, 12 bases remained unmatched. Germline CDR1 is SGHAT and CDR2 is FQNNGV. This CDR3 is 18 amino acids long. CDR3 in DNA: TGTGCCAGCAGCCCCGCCCCGGGACTAGCGGCCTACACAGATACGCAGTATTTT. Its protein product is CASSPAPGLAAYTDTQYF.

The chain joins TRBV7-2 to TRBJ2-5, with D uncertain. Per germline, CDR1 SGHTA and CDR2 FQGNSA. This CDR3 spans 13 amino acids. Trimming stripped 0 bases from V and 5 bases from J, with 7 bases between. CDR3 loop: CASSLAFEETQYF. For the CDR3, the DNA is TGTGCCAGCAGCTTAGCATTTGAGGAGACCCAGTACTTC.

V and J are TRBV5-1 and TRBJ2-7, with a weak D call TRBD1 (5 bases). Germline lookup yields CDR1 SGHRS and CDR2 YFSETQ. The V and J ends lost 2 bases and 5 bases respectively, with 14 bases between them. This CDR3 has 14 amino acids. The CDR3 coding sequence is TGCGCCAGCAGCTTAAGACAGTCAAAGAACGAGCAGTACTTC. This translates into CASSLRQSKNEQYF.

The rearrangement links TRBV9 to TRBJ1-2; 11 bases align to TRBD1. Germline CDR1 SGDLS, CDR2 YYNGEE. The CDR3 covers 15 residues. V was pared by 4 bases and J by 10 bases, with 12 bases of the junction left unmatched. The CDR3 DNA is TGTGCCAGCAGCCCACGGGACAGGGGGGGATTTGCCTACACCTTC. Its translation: CASSPRDRGGFAYTF.

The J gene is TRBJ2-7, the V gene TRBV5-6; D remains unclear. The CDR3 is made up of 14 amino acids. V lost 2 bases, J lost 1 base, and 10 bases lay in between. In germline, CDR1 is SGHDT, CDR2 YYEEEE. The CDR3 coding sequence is TGTGCCAGCAGCTTTCAAACTTTATCCTACGAGCAGTACTTC. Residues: CASSFQTLSYEQYF.

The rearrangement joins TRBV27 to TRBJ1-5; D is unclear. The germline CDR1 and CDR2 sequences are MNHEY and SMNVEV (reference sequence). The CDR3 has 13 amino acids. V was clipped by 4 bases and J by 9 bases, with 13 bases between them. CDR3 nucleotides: TGTGCCAGCAGTTATACAGTCGGCACGCCCCAGCATTTT. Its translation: CASSYTVGTPQHF.

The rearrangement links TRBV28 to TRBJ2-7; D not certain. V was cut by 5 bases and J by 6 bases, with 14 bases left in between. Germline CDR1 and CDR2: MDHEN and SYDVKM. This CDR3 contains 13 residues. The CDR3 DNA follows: TGTGCCAGCAGTGCATATGAAGGGTTCGAGCAGTACTTC. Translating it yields CASSAYEGFEQYF. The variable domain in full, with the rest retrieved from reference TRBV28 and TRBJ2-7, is DVKVTQSSRYLVKRTGEKVFLECVQDMDHENMFWYRQDPGLGLRLIYFSYDVKMKEKGDIPEGYSVSREKKERFSLILESASTNQTSMYLCASSAYEGFEQYFGPGTRLTVT.

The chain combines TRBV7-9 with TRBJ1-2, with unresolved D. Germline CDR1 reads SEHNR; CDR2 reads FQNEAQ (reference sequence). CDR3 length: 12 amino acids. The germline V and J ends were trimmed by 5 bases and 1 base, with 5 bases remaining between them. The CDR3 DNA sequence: TGTGCCAGCAGCACAGATAACTATGGCTACACCTTC. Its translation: CASSTDNYGYTF.

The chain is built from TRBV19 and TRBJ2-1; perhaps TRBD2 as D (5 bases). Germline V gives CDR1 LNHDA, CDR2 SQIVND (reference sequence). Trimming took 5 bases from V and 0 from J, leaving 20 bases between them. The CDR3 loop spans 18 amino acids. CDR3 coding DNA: TGTGCCAGTAGTTCTCCCGAGGGAGACCTTCTCTCCTACAATGAGCAGTTCTTC. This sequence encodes CASSSPEGDLLSYNEQFF.

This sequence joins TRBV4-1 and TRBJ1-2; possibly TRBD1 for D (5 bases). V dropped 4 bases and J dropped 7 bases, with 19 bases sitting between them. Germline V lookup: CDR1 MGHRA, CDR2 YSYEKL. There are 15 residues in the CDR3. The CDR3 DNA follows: TGCGCCAGCAGCCCTTTTTCGGGGGGATCTTCTGGCTACACCTTC. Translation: CASSPFSGGSSGYTF.

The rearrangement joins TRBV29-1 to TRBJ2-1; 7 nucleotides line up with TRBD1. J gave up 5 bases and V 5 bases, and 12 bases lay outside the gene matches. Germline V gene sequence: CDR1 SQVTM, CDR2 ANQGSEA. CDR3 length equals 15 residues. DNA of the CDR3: TGCAGCGTTATTGGGGTCCGGGACAGAGACAATGAGCAGTTCTTC. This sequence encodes CSVIGVRDRDNEQFF.

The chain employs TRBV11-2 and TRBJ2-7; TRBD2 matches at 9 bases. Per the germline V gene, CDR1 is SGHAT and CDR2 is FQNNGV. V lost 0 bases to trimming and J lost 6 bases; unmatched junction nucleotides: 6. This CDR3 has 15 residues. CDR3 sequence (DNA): TGTGCCAGCAGCTTAGACATAGCGGGAGCGGCCGAGCAGTACTTC. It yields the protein CASSLDIAGAAEQYF. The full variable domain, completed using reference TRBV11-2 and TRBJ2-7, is EAGVAQSPRYKIIEKRQSVAFWCNPISGHATLYWYQQILGQGPKLLIQFQNNGVVDDSQLPKDRFSAERLKGVDSTLKIQPAKLEDSAVYLCASSLDIAGAAEQYFGPGTRLTVT.

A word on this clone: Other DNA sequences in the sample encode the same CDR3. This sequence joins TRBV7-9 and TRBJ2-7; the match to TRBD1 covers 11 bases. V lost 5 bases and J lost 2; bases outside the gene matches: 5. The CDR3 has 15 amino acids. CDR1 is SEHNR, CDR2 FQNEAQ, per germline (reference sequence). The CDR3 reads CASSTRDRGTYEQYF. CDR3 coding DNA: TGTGCCAGCAGCACCCGGGACAGGGGGACCTACGAGCAGTACTTC. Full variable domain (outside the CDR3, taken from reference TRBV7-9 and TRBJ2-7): DTGVSQNPRHKITKRGQNVTFRCDPISEHNRLYWYRQTLGQGPEFLTYFQNEAQLEKSRLLSDRFSAERPKGSFSTLEIQRTEQGDSAMYLCASSTRDRGTYEQYFGPGTRLTVT.

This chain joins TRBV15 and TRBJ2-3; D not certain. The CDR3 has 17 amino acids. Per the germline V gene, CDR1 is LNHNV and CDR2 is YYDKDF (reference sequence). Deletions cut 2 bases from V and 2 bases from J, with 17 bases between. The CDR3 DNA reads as TGTGCCACCAGCAGAATCCCCCGGCCTACCTTCACAGATACGCAGTATTTT. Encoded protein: CATSRIPRPTFTDTQYF.

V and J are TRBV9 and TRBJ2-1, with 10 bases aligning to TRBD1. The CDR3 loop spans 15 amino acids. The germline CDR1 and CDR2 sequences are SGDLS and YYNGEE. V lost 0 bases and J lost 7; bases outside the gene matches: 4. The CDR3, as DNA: TGTGCCAGCAGCGTAGGACAGGGGGCAGGGAATGAGCAGTTCTTC. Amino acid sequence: CASSVGQGAGNEQFF.

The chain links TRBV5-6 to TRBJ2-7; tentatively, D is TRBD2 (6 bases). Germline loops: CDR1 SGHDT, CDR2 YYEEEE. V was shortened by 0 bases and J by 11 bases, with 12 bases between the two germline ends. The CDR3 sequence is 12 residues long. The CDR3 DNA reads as TGTGCCAGCAGCTTGGGGGGACTCCGGGAGTACTTC. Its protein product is CASSLGGLREYF.

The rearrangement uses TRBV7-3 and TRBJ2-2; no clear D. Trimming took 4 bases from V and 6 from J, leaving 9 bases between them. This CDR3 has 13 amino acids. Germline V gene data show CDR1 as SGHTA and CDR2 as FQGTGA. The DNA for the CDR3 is TGTGCCAGCAGCTCAGACATGGCCGGGGAGCTGTTTTTT. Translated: CASSSDMAGELFF.

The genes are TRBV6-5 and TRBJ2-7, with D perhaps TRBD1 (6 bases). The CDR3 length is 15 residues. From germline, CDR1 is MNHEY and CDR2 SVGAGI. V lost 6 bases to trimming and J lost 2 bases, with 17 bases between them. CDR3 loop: CASRGQEERTYEQYF. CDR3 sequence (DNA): TGTGCCAGCAGGGGACAAGAAGAGAGAACCTACGAGCAGTACTTC.

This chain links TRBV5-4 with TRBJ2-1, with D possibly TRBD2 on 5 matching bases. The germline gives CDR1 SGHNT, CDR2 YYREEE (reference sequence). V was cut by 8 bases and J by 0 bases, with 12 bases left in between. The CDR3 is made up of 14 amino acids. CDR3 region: CASQAASSYNEQFF. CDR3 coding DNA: TGTGCCAGTCAAGCGGCCAGCTCCTACAATGAGCAGTTCTTC.